The 21 T cell receptor beta chains given below trace back to one sample, sequenced in a study of cytomegalovirus exposure and HLA in healthy donors. PCR was performed using 60 Vbeta and 13 Jbeta primers. Assay used: immunoSEQ multiplex PCR; TCRdb lists only in-frame clones, some missing. This table has some 130,000 clones, about 80% appearing once. The sample was PBMCs. The source of these receptors is a male donor in good health and CMV-seronegative.

The chain couples TRBV18 to TRBJ1-1, with D unresolved. Germline V CDR1 and CDR2: KGHSH, LQKENI. V was pared by 4 bases and J by 7 bases, with 16 bases between. This CDR3 is 14 amino acids long. As DNA, the CDR3 is TGTGCCAGCTCACTAGCTATGGCCCCCGGTGAAGCTTTCTTT. Translated: CASSLAMAPGEAFF.

Notes on this clone: One end of the junction is discordant with germline, which a read error may explain. The genes are TRBV9 and TRBJ2-6, with D perhaps matching TRBD1 (5 bases). The germline gives CDR1 SGDLS, CDR2 YYNGEE. This CDR3 is 16 amino acids long. The CDR3 sequence: CASSVGRNSGANGLTF. As DNA, the CDR3 is TGTGCCAGCAGCGTAGGGAGAAACTCTGGGGCCAACGGCCTGACTTTC.

This chain uses TRBV5-1 with TRBJ1-1, with D unresolved. The CDR3 length is 13 residues. The V gene's germline CDR1 is SGHRS and CDR2 YFSETQ. V lost 5 bases and J 1 base, leaving 9 bases between the germline ends. CDR3 DNA sequence: TGCGCCAGCAGATTGTCAGAGAACACTGAAGCTTTCTTT. It yields the protein CASRLSENTEAFF.

The chain uses TRBV5-1 and TRBJ2-5; the match to TRBD1 covers 8 bases. The DNA end lines up better with TRBJ2-7; the J call may be wrong. CDR3 size: 15 residues. Looked up from germline, CDR1 is SGHRS and CDR2 is YFSETQ. For the CDR3, the DNA is TGCGCCAGCAGCGTCGGCCAGGGGGCTATCTACGAGCAGTACTTC. The encoded protein is CASSVGQGAIYEQYF.

This clone was detected a few times. In DNA form, the CDR3 reads TGTGCCAGCAGCCAAGGGACGGGAAACTACGAGCAGTACTTC. This translates into CASSQGTGNYEQYF. The V and J genes are TRBV14 and TRBJ2-7; D is perhaps TRBD2 (5 bases). Trimming left V 1 base short and J 3 bases short, with 10 bases between. The CDR3 loop spans 14 amino acids. The germline CDR1 and CDR2 sequences are SGHDN and FVKESK.

V gene TRBV20-1 combines with J gene TRBJ2-7, with 7 positions matching TRBD1. J lost 10 bases, V lost 3 bases, and 3 bases had no gene match. The CDR3 length is 10 residues. Per the germline V gene, CDR1 is DFQATT and CDR2 is SNEGSKA (reference sequence). The CDR3 DNA reads as TGCAGTGCTAGTGACAGGGATCAGTACTTC. Its protein is CSASDRDQYF.

The chain has TRBV27 and TRBJ2-7; weak D call: TRBD2 (6 bases). The CDR3 covers 12 residues. Trimming stripped 0 bases from V and 13 bases from J, with 13 bases between. Germline-derived CDR1 and CDR2 are MNHEY and SMNVEV (reference sequence). This CDR3 reads CASSLSEGVKYF. The DNA for the CDR3 is TGTGCCAGCAGTTTATCGGAGGGAGTAAAATACTTC.

The chain couples TRBV21-1 to TRBJ2-1; no check of the table's D call, TRBD2, against the DNA was made. TRBV21-1 is deemed a pseudogene. The CDR3 length is 20 residues. The DNA for the CDR3 is TGTGCCAGCAGCGCCCAACCAGTGGGCGGGAGGGCTTGCTCCTACAATGAGCAGTTCTTC. Its translation is CASSAQPVGGRACSYNEQFF.

This clone appeared once. V gene TRBV7-9 combines with J gene TRBJ2-1; TRBD2 matches at 7 bases. The CDR3 extends over 14 amino acids. With 4 bases clipped from V and 8 bases from J, the junction kept 8 bases outside the gene matches. Per the germline V gene, CDR1 is SEHNR and CDR2 is FQNEAQ (reference sequence). The CDR3 DNA reads TGTGCCAGCAGCTGGGAGGGGTTGGCGGATGAGCAGTTCTTC. Protein: CASSWEGLADEQFF.

The chain is built from TRBV30 and TRBJ1-2, with D uncertain. The CDR3 runs to 12 residues. The germline V gene has CDR1 GTSNPN and CDR2 SVGIG (reference sequence). CDR3: CARHSLNYGYTF. The CDR3 nucleotides are TGTGCTCGGCACAGTCTTAACTATGGCTACACCTTC.

The chain links TRBV7-9 to TRBJ2-7, with 11 bases aligning to TRBD2. The length of the CDR3 is 15 residues. V lost 5 bases to trimming and J lost 4 bases; unmatched junction nucleotides: 7. CDR1 is SEHNR, CDR2 FQNEAQ, per germline (reference sequence). The CDR3 is CASSPLAGASYEQYF. CDR3 nucleotide sequence: TGTGCCAGCAGCCCACTAGCGGGGGCTTCGTACGAGCAGTACTTC.

V is TRBV14 and J is TRBJ2-2; TRBD1 matches at 7 bases. Germline loops: CDR1 SGHDN, CDR2 FVKESK. This CDR3 has 14 residues. V lost 4 bases to trimming and J lost 5 bases; unmatched junction nucleotides: 4. The CDR3 DNA sequence: TGTGCCAGCAGCCCTGACAGGGTTACCGGGGAGCTGTTTTTT. Translated, it gives CASSPDRVTGELFF.

The chain uses TRBV13 and TRBJ2-7; 9 positions agree with TRBD2. Unmatched junction bases numbered 5, after V lost 2 bases and J lost 0 bases. Germline-derived CDR1 and CDR2 are PRHDT and FYEKMQ (reference sequence). This CDR3 comprises 16 residues. The CDR3 nucleotides read TGTGCCAGCAGCTTATTTGCGGGGGGGGACTCCTACGAGCAGTACTTC. Protein product: CASSLFAGGDSYEQYF.

This clone showed up just once. The junction does not match germline at one end; this may be a read error. This rearrangement joins TRBV7-9 to TRBJ2-3; 9 bases agree with TRBD2. CDR1 is SEHNR, CDR2 FQNEAQ, per germline (reference sequence). This CDR3 has 16 amino acids. The CDR3 loop reads CSSSWDTSGFTDTQYF. The CDR3 DNA follows: TGTTCCAGCAGCTGGGATACTAGCGGGTTCACAGATACGCAGTATTTT.

This chain links TRBV15 with TRBJ2-2; 8 bases line up with TRBD1. The V gene end was trimmed by 2 bases and the J gene end by 5 bases; junction bases not matched to a gene: 10. In germline, CDR1 is LNHNV, CDR2 YYDKDF (reference sequence). The CDR3 length is 17 residues. In nucleotides, the CDR3 is TGTGCCACCAGCAGATGGGGACAGGCCGGGGAAACCGGGGAGCTGTTTTTT. Protein product: CATSRWGQAGETGELFF. The full variable domain, rest sourced from reference TRBV15 and TRBJ2-2, is DAMVIQNPRYQVTQFGKPVTLSCSQTLNHNVMYWYQQKSSQAPKLLFHYYDKDFNNEADTPDNFQSRRPNTSFCFLDIRSPGLGDTAMYLCATSRWGQAGETGELFFGEGSRLTVL.

The V and J genes are TRBV5-1 and TRBJ2-7; unclear D gene. Germline lookup yields CDR1 SGHRS and CDR2 YFSETQ. The CDR3 is 15 amino acids. V lost 0 bases to trimming and J lost 6 bases, with 16 bases between them. The CDR3 bases are TGCGCCAGCAGCTTGGCCGCAGGTCCATACTCCGAGCAGTACTTC. Residues: CASSLAAGPYSEQYF.

The chain employs TRBV19 and TRBJ1-1; the D gene is possibly TRBD1 (5 bases). V lost 4 bases to trimming and J lost 5 bases, with 14 bases between them. Germline V CDR1 and CDR2: LNHDA, SQIVND (reference sequence). This CDR3 comprises 14 residues. The CDR3 here is CASSTPGPSTEAFF. CDR3 coding DNA: TGTGCCAGTAGTACCCCAGGGCCATCGACTGAAGCTTTCTTT.

This clone was seen only a few times. The chain employs TRBV7-6 and TRBJ2-7, with D unresolved. V shed 5 bases and J shed 0 bases, with 11 bases lying between them. The germline CDR1 and CDR2 sequences are SGHVS and FNYEAQ. The CDR3 length is 14 residues. In DNA, the CDR3 is TGTGCCAGCAGCCCACTATTAGACTCCTACGAGCAGTACTTC. This sequence encodes CASSPLLDSYEQYF.

The V gene is TRBV15, the J gene TRBJ1-3, with D unclear. CDR1 LNHNV and CDR2 YYDKDF come from the germline V gene (reference sequence). V shed 0 bases and J shed 8 bases, with 8 bases lying between them. The CDR3 spans 13 residues. DNA of the CDR3: TGTGCCACCAGCAGAGATTCTGCGGACACCATATATTTT. Its protein is CATSRDSADTIYF.

This chain links TRBV5-6 with TRBJ2-3; D remains ambiguous. Trimming removed 4 bases from V and 8 bases from J, with 14 bases in between. The germline gives CDR1 SGHDT, CDR2 YYEEEE. This CDR3 spans 13 amino acids. CDR3 amino acids: CASSATKPGTQYF. The CDR3 DNA reads TGTGCCAGCAGCGCGACGAAACCGGGTACGCAGTATTTT. The complete variable domain, with remaining parts taken from reference TRBV5-6 and TRBJ2-3, reads DAGVTQSPTHLIKTRGQQVTLRCSPKSGHDTVSWYQQALGQGPQFIFQYYEEEERQRGNFPDRFSGHQFPNYSSELNVNALLLGDSALYLCASSATKPGTQYFGPGTRLTVL.

Only a few counts were recorded for this clone. This sequence joins TRBV10-2 and TRBJ2-7, with TRBD2 identical over 16 bases. The CDR3 is 17 residues long. V gave up 3 bases and J gave up 5 bases; unmatched junction bases: 7. Germline CDR1 and CDR2: WSHSY and SAAADI. CDR3: CASSDPGTSGGVNEQYF. Here the CDR3 DNA reads TGCGCCAGCAGTGACCCAGGGACTAGCGGGGGGGTCAACGAGCAGTACTTC.